One sample yielded the 27 T cell receptor beta chains listed below, sequenced in a study of cytomegalovirus exposure and HLA in healthy donors. Primers: 60 Vbeta forward and 13 Jbeta reverse. Assay: immunoSEQ multiplex PCR; the TCRdb copy retains only in-frame clones and omits some. This sample has roughly 100,000 clones, with about 76% found just once. The specimen was PBMCs. The receptors here all came from a woman in her 40s in good health and CMV-seronegative.

The chain recombines TRBV2 with TRBJ1-5, with 9 bases identical to TRBD1. The CDR3 has 17 amino acids. Germline CDR1 is SNHLY and CDR2 is FYNNEI. J lost 0 bases, V lost 6 bases, and 9 bases had no gene match. The CDR3 DNA reads TGTGCCAGCAGATCGGACAGGGGCGCGTATAGCAATCAGCCCCAGCATTTT. Amino acid sequence: CASRSDRGAYSNQPQHF.

The rearrangement uses TRBV6-6 and TRBJ1-6; no clear D. Looked up from germline, CDR1 is MNHNY and CDR2 is SVGAGI (reference sequence). The ends were cut back, 5 bases at V and 14 bases at J, with 16 bases in the middle. This CDR3 region has 13 residues. The CDR3 protein is CASSPLLLLSLHF. CDR3 in DNA: TGTGCCAGCAGTCCCCTTCTTCTATTATCCCTCCACTTT.

The chain recombines TRBV7-2 with TRBJ2-7; 9 bases line up with TRBD1. The CDR3 covers 16 residues. V lost 1 base, J lost 7 bases, and 11 bases stayed unmatched. Germline loops: CDR1 SGHTA, CDR2 FQGNSA. The chain's CDR3 is CASSLGTGTGSREQYF. The CDR3 DNA sequence: TGTGCCAGCAGCTTAGGGACCGGGACAGGGTCTAGGGAGCAGTACTTC.

The CDR3 spells CASSQTPTGYGYTF. In nucleotides, the CDR3 is TGCGCCAGCAGCCAAACCCCGACAGGCTATGGCTACACCTTC. The chain couples TRBV4-1 to TRBJ1-2, with D possibly matching TRBD1 (6 bases). Germline V gene data show CDR1 as MGHRA and CDR2 as YSYEKL. The CDR3 extends over 14 amino acids. Trimming removed 2 bases from V and 4 bases from J, with 11 bases in between.

This sequence joins TRBV2 and TRBJ2-5; D may be TRBD1 or TRBD2 (5 bases each). Germline values: CDR1 SNHLY, CDR2 FYNNEI. V dropped 10 bases and J dropped 5 bases, with 23 bases sitting between them. This CDR3 is 15 amino acids long. CDR3 loop: CATRLSGAKGETQYF. CDR3 nucleotides: TGTGCCACCAGACTATCTGGGGCCAAAGGGGAGACCCAGTACTTC.

The rearrangement uses TRBV19 and TRBJ1-1, with D maybe TRBD1 (5 bases). Germline assignment: CDR1 LNHDA and CDR2 SQIVND (reference sequence). The CDR3 runs to 14 residues. Trimming took 7 bases from V and 1 from J, leaving 13 bases between them. In DNA, the CDR3 is TGTGCCAGTATGGCAGGGCAGCCGAACACTGAAGCTTTCTTT. Translating gives CASMAGQPNTEAFF.

The chain links TRBV20-1 to TRBJ2-5; D remains unclear. Germline V gene sequence: CDR1 DFQATT, CDR2 SNEGSKA (reference sequence). Trimming took off 6 bases at V and 5 bases at J, with 10 bases between the two ends. The CDR3 runs 11 residues. CDR3 DNA: TGCAGTGCGAACTATGCCGAGACCCAGTACTTC. It codes for CSANYAETQYF.

V and J are TRBV27 and TRBJ1-2; 10 nucleotides agree with TRBD1. CDR1 is MNHEY, CDR2 SMNVEV, per germline (reference sequence). The CDR3 extends over 14 amino acids. The V segment lost 4 bases and the J segment 3 bases; nucleotides outside the gene matches: 2. This CDR3 is CASSSGQGDYGYTF. The CDR3 DNA is TGTGCCAGCAGTTCCGGACAGGGGGACTATGGCTACACCTTC.

This clone appeared a single time. The CDR3 region is CASSLGLAGGRGDIQYF. For the CDR3, the DNA is TGTGCCAGCAGCCTGGGACTAGCGGGGGGGCGAGGTGACATTCAGTACTTC. This chain connects TRBV4-2 to TRBJ2-4; 16 bases line up with TRBD2. Germline CDR1 LGHNA, CDR2 YNFKEQ. The ends lost 4 bases at V and 8 bases at J; junction bases unmatched: 8. The CDR3 contains 17 residues.

The J gene is TRBJ2-3, the V gene TRBV19; TRBD1 aligns across 8 bases. Trimming cost V 7 bases and J 2 bases; bases outside gene matches: 11. CDR1 and CDR2 from the germline V gene are LNHDA and SQIVND (reference sequence). The CDR3 spans 16 residues. The CDR3 here is CASTPAWTGYTDTQYF. In nucleotides, the CDR3 is TGTGCCAGTACCCCCGCCTGGACAGGGTACACAGATACGCAGTATTTT. The full variable domain, rest sourced from reference TRBV19 and TRBJ2-3, is DGGITQSPKYLFRKEGQNVTLSCEQNLNHDAMYWYRQDPGQGLRLIYYSQIVNDFQKGDIAEGYSVSREKKESFPLTVTSAQKNPTAFYLCASTPAWTGYTDTQYFGPGTRLTVL.

This clone occurred once. One end of the junction varies from germline; a read error may be responsible. V is TRBV30 and J is TRBJ1-3; D may be TRBD1 (5 bases). The CDR3 runs to 17 residues. Germline CDR1 reads GTSNPN; CDR2 reads SVGIG (reference sequence). CDR3 protein: CVWSVRQGSLSGNTIYF. The CDR3 coding sequence is TGTGTCTGGAGTGTAAGGCAGGGCTCGTTATCTGGAAACACCATATATTTT.

The gene calls are TRBV2 and TRBJ1-6; D possibly corresponds to TRBD1 (5 bases). The CDR3 has 17 amino acids. Germline V gene lookup returns CDR1 SNHLY and CDR2 FYNNEI. Trimming removed 5 bases at V and 0 bases at J, with 14 bases between. In DNA form, the CDR3 reads TGTGCCAGCAGTAAGTTGACAGCCTTCTCCTATAATTCACCCCTCCACTTT. Translation gives CASSKLTAFSYNSPLHF.

This chain links TRBV27 with TRBJ1-2, with D uncertain. Trimming pared 8 bases from V and 4 bases from J, leaving 11 bases between. The CDR3 sequence is 12 residues long. Germline lookup yields CDR1 MNHEY and CDR2 SMNVEV (reference sequence). The CDR3: CASADSLYGYTF. CDR3 nucleotides: TGTGCCAGCGCGGATTCGCTCTATGGCTACACCTTC.

This chain's CDR3 is CASSVGGPTYEQYF. The CDR3 region has the DNA TGTGCCAGCAGCGTGGGGGGACCTACCTACGAGCAGTACTTC. The chain couples TRBV7-2 to TRBJ2-7; perhaps TRBD2 as D (6 bases). This CDR3 contains 14 residues. V was trimmed by 5 bases and J by 2 bases, leaving 13 bases between them. From germline, CDR1 is SGHTA and CDR2 FQGNSA.

The chain joins TRBV5-1 to TRBJ1-4, with TRBD1 as a possible D gene (5 bases). V was shortened by 2 bases and J by 8 bases, with 10 bases between the two germline ends. The CDR3 contains 13 residues. Per germline, CDR1 SGHRS and CDR2 YFSETQ. The CDR3 bases are TGCGCCAGCAGCTTAGGGGATCGCGAAAAACTGTTTTTT. It translates to CASSLGDREKLFF.

V usage is TRBV7-2 and J usage is TRBJ1-5; D remains unclear. Germline assignment: CDR1 SGHTA and CDR2 FQGNSA. The germline V and J ends were trimmed by 3 bases and 0 bases, with 6 bases remaining between them. The CDR3 is 14 residues long. The CDR3 sequence: CASSFGVSNQPQHF. The CDR3 DNA follows: TGTGCCAGCAGCTTCGGGGTTAGCAATCAGCCCCAGCATTTT.

V is TRBV7-9 and J is TRBJ1-5; D is uncertain. CDR1 is SEHNR, CDR2 FQNEAQ, per germline (reference sequence). This CDR3 comprises 17 residues. Trimming removed 4 bases at V and 2 bases at J, with 18 bases between. For the CDR3, the DNA is TGTGCCAGCAGCTCCGCCCAGGCAGTTCCTGGCAATCAGCCCCAGCATTTT. Encoded protein: CASSSAQAVPGNQPQHF.

The table lists this clone with a count of one. The genes are TRBV2 and TRBJ2-7, with D perhaps matching TRBD1 (6 bases). The V gene lost 6 bases and the J gene lost 0 bases, with 12 bases spanning the gap. This CDR3 region has 14 residues. In germline, CDR1 is SNHLY, CDR2 FYNNEI. CDR3: CASSPQGSSYEQYF. CDR3 bases: TGTGCCAGCAGCCCACAGGGAAGCTCCTACGAGCAGTACTTC.

The genes are TRBV30 and TRBJ2-2; no clear D gene. Trimming took off 2 bases at V and 0 bases at J, with 7 bases between the two ends. Per germline, CDR1 GTSNPN and CDR2 SVGIG (reference sequence). The CDR3 consists of 14 residues. The CDR3 nucleotides are TGTGCCTGGAGTTCGCAGACGAACACCGGGGAGCTGTTTTTT. It encodes CAWSSQTNTGELFF.

The table lists this clone with a few counts. The genes are TRBV7-7 and TRBJ1-3; D gene ambiguous. This CDR3 is built from 15 residues. Trimming pared 1 base from V and 4 bases from J, leaving 11 bases between. Germline V gene data show CDR1 as SSHAT and CDR2 as FNYEAQ (reference sequence). The CDR3 DNA reads TGTGCCAGCAGCTTAGGGTCGGGGATCGGAAACACCATATATTTT. It specifies CASSLGSGIGNTIYF.

The chain is built from TRBV18 and TRBJ2-7, with 9 bases identical to TRBD1. Germline CDR1 and CDR2: KGHSH and LQKENI. Germline trimming cut 3 bases from V and 0 bases from J; bases unmatched to any gene: 6. CDR3 size: 16 residues. In DNA, the CDR3 is TGTGCCAGCTCACCCTTAGGGACAGGGACCTCCTACGAGCAGTACTTC. Its protein product is CASSPLGTGTSYEQYF.

This chain links TRBV7-5 with TRBJ1-2; the tabulated D call, TRBD1, remains unverified against the DNA. TRBV7-5 is described as a pseudogene. The CDR3 extends over 14 amino acids. CDR3 sequence (DNA): TGTGCCAGAATTGGCCCTCAGGGAAACTATGGCTACACCTTC. Protein: CARIGPQGNYGYTF.

This chain connects TRBV6-6 to TRBJ1-5; 7 bases line up with TRBD1. The germline V gene encodes CDR1 MNHNY and CDR2 SVGAGI (reference sequence). J was trimmed by 7 bases and V by 2 bases; bases with no gene match: 8. This CDR3 spans 15 amino acids. The CDR3 loop is CASSYPDRVRQPQHF. CDR3 nucleotides: TGTGCCAGCAGTTACCCTGACAGGGTAAGACAGCCCCAGCATTTT.

The chain combines TRBV6-6 with TRBJ1-2, with a tentative D call TRBD1 (6 bases). Trimming took 7 bases from V and 5 from J, leaving 11 bases between them. The CDR3 sequence is 12 residues long. Per the germline V gene, CDR1 is MNHNY and CDR2 is SVGAGI (reference sequence). The CDR3 nucleotides read TGTGCCAGCACCACAGGGCAGTATGGCTACACCTTC. Translating gives CASTTGQYGYTF.

V is TRBV6-1 and J is TRBJ2-6; D possibly corresponds to TRBD2 (6 bases). This CDR3 comprises 17 residues. Deletions cut 3 bases from V and 0 bases from J, with 12 bases between. The germline gives CDR1 MNHNS, CDR2 SASEGT. CDR3 nucleotide sequence: TGTGCCAGCAGTGACCGGGGGATGGCCTCTGGGGCCAACGTCCTGACTTTC. As protein: CASSDRGMASGANVLTF.

The chain links TRBV7-2 to TRBJ2-6; D not certain. CDR3 length: 15 amino acids. Germline values: CDR1 SGHTA, CDR2 FQGNSA. V was clipped by 2 bases and J by 4 bases, with 9 bases between them. In nucleotides, the CDR3 is TGTGCCAGCAGCTTATCGGGTACAGGGGCCAACGTCCTGACTTTC. As protein: CASSLSGTGANVLTF.

The V gene is TRBV11-1, the J gene TRBJ1-3; D is ambiguous. V lost 5 bases, J lost 9 bases, and 14 bases lay in between. This CDR3 is 13 amino acids long. CDR1 is SGHAT, CDR2 FQDESV, per germline (reference sequence). The CDR3 sequence: CASSPQFRGTIYF. Written as DNA, the CDR3 is TGTGCCAGCAGCCCGCAGTTTCGCGGCACCATATATTTT.